The present entry profiles one T cell receptor (beta chain) with its context. As yet, its antigen is unknown. The CDR3 runs to 14 residues. Germline CDR1 and CDR2: ENHRY and SYGVKD. V was pared by 6 bases and J by 8 bases, with 6 bases of the junction left unmatched. This entry belongs to a study of blood T cells in healthy people across ages. Study summary: Template switching recovered approximately one barcoded beta molecule for every two T cells. Overall study results and limits: Both higher diversity and more naive CD4+ cells marked long-lived donors when set against aged donors. A conclusive naive versus antigen-experienced comparison was prevented by the unsorted PBMCs.

The authors ran a second PCR of roughly 7 to 11 cycles using a sample-barcoded 5' primer and a J-beta primer mix. TCRdb recomputed calls from the 5' RACE reads with MiXCR, one row per CDR3 protein. Here the sample spans over 1.5 million distinct CDR3 sequences, roughly 49% being singletons. This sequence originates from a woman aged 35 to 49 in good health. Sequencing was carried out using blood. This sequence joins TRBV10-3 and TRBJ1-4; the match to TRBD1 covers 10 bases. The CDR3 nucleotides are TGTGCCATCAGCCCGGGACAGGGGAGGGAAAAACTGTTTTTT. Its protein product is CAISPGQGREKLFF.